The 30 T cell receptor beta chains presented below share a single source sample, sequenced in a study of T cells in Graves' hyperthyroidism and ophthalmopathy. Amplified regions were TCR beta CDR3 sequences from RNA transcripts. During a first-round RT-PCR of the TCR CDR3, the HTBI primer set was used. TCRdb independently ran MiXCR on the multiplex PCR reads; one entry per CDR3 protein. The sample shows 750,000 to 950,000 distinct CDR3 sequences, over 35% of them seen only once. Specimen: blood. Every receptor here comes from a man aged 18 to 30 with Graves' hyperthyroidism.

V usage is TRBV27 and J usage is TRBJ1-1, with a tentative D call TRBD1 (6 bases). Trimming pared 2 bases from V and 7 bases from J, leaving 14 bases between. CDR3 length: 14 residues. Germline V gives CDR1 MNHEY, CDR2 SMNVEV (reference sequence). The CDR3 nucleotides read TGTGCCAGCAGTTTAAACGGGGGCGGGAATGAAGCTTTCTTT. It translates to CASSLNGGGNEAFF.

Ten or more counts support this clonotype. The gene calls are TRBV15 and TRBJ2-7, with unresolved D. The V end was cut by 0 bases, the J end by 1 base, with 13 bases between. Germline V lookup: CDR1 LNHNV, CDR2 YYDKDF (reference sequence). The CDR3 sequence is 16 residues long. CDR3 loop: CATSRESTLSSYEQYF. The CDR3 DNA sequence: TGTGCCACCAGCAGAGAGAGTACCCTTTCGTCCTACGAGCAGTACTTC. The complete variable domain, with remaining parts taken from reference TRBV15 and TRBJ2-7, reads DAMVIQNPRYQVTQFGKPVTLSCSQTLNHNVMYWYQQKSSQAPKLLFHYYDKDFNNEADTPDNFQSRRPNTSFCFLDIRSPGLGDTAMYLCATSRESTLSSYEQYFGPGTRLTVT.

Written as DNA, the CDR3 is TGTGCCAGTAAGAACAGGGGTCAAGAGACCCAGTACTTC. It yields the protein CASKNRGQETQYF. The chain recombines TRBV24-1 with TRBJ2-5; 7 bases line up with TRBD1. The CDR3 is 13 residues long. Trimming removed 11 bases from V and 2 bases from J; junction bases left unmatched: 7. CDR1 and CDR2 from the germline V gene are KGHDR and SFDVKD.

This clonotype came up many times. The chain combines TRBV19 with TRBJ1-1; possible D gene TRBD1, 6 bases. The CDR3 sequence is 12 residues long. V shed 6 bases and J shed 8 bases, with 13 bases lying between them. Germline loops: CDR1 LNHDA, CDR2 SQIVND (reference sequence). In DNA, the CDR3 is TGTGCCAGTAGCCGTGCACAGGGAGAAGCTTTCTTT. Amino acid sequence: CASSRAQGEAFF.

This clonotype was detected only a few times. The chain employs TRBV5-6 and TRBJ1-5; no clear D. The V gene's germline CDR1 is SGHDT and CDR2 YYEEEE. With 0 bases removed from V and 0 bases from J, the gap between germline ends came to 16 bases. The CDR3 has 18 amino acids. CDR3 nucleotides: TGTGCCAGCAGCTTGGTGTACTTGACGCAACATAGCAATCAGCCCCAGCATTTT. Translating gives CASSLVYLTQHSNQPQHF.

The CDR3 nucleotides are TGTGCCAGCAGTTTAACACTAGCGGACTACGAGCAGTACTTC. Its translation is CASSLTLADYEQYF. The chain uses TRBV12-3 or TRBV12-4 and TRBJ2-7, with TRBD2 matching over 8 bases. After removal of 2 bases from V and 3 bases from J, the junction contained 3 bases not matched to a gene. The CDR3 contains 14 residues.

This clonotype was detected a few times. The chain is built from TRBV19 and TRBJ1-1, with 8 positions matching TRBD1. Germline CDR1 and CDR2: LNHDA and SQIVND (reference sequence). The CDR3 totals 11 residues. DNA for the CDR3: TGTATATCCAGGGGGCCCACTGAAGCTTTCTTT. It is translated as CISRGPTEAFF.

The genes are TRBV5-8 and TRBJ1-1; TRBD1 matches at 10 bases. This CDR3 is 13 amino acids long. V dropped 6 bases and J dropped 4; count of bases not matched to a gene: 3. Germline-derived CDR1 and CDR2 are SGHTS and YDEGEE. CDR3 in amino acids: CASTRDRGTEAFF. The CDR3 DNA reads as TGTGCCAGCACCAGGGACAGGGGCACTGAAGCTTTCTTT.

This clonotype occurred a few times. The V and J genes are TRBV6-6 and TRBJ1-2; unclear D gene. This CDR3 has 14 amino acids. CDR1 and CDR2 (germline): MNHNY, SVGAGI (reference sequence). The ends were cut back, 0 bases at V and 7 bases at J, with 12 bases in the middle. The CDR3, as DNA: TGTGCCAGCAGTTACTCGTTGGGAGATCGTGGCTACACCTTC. Its translation is CASSYSLGDRGYTF.

This clonotype appeared a few times. The rearrangement links TRBV5-1 to TRBJ1-1; D call uncertain. Trimming removed 6 bases at V and 4 bases at J, with 13 bases between. The germline CDR1 and CDR2 sequences are SGHRS and YFSETQ. This CDR3 comprises 13 residues. The CDR3 DNA sequence: TGCGCCAGCACCCTGACGGGAAGCACTGAAGCTTTCTTT. Translating gives CASTLTGSTEAFF.

This clonotype was seen only a few times. This chain joins TRBV20-1 and TRBJ1-1; possible D gene TRBD1, 5 bases. The CDR3 is 16 residues long. Germline V gene data show CDR1 as DFQATT and CDR2 as SNEGSKA (reference sequence). V lost 0 bases and J lost 10, with 24 bases in between. The chain's CDR3 is CSARDRGENPTRAAFF. In nucleotides, the CDR3 is TGCAGTGCTAGAGATCGGGGGGAAAACCCTACGCGAGCAGCTTTCTTT.

A note on this clonotype: One end of the junction is discordant with germline, which a read error may explain. The chain joins TRBV6-1 to TRBJ1-1, with 7 positions matching TRBD1. This CDR3 region has 12 residues. Germline V gene data show CDR1 as MNHNS and CDR2 as SASEGT. The CDR3 here is CASGQVGSEALF. The CDR3 region has the DNA TGTGCCAGTGGACAGGTTGGATCTGAAGCTCTCTTT.

The CDR3 loop reads CASSLTSQGDAGYTF. The CDR3 DNA follows: TGTGCCAGCAGCTTAACATCACAGGGGGACGCTGGCTACACCTTC. The chain joins TRBV7-3 to TRBJ1-2; 8 bases map to TRBD1. The CDR3 sequence is 15 residues long. V was clipped by 0 bases and J by 7 bases; unmatched bases: 7. Germline values: CDR1 SGHTA, CDR2 FQGTGA.

This clonotype appeared many times. The chain combines TRBV7-6 with TRBJ2-2; D not certain. CDR1 is SGHVS, CDR2 FNYEAQ, per germline. The ends were cut back, 1 base at V and 7 bases at J, with 7 bases in the middle. CDR3 length equals 13 residues. The CDR3 nucleotides are TGTGCCAGCAGCTTAGATGTGAACGGGGAGCTGTTTTTT. This gives the protein CASSLDVNGELFF.

Note on this clonotype: Possible read error: a much larger clone is one base away. The chain joins TRBV19 to TRBJ1-2, with D maybe TRBD1 (6 bases). Germline CDR1 is LNHDA and CDR2 is SQIVND (reference sequence). V was pared by 5 bases and J by 6 bases, with 19 bases between. CDR3 length: 15 residues. CDR3 in amino acids: CASSAQGGATNGYTF. The CDR3 nucleotides read TGTGCCAGTAGTGCACAGGGAGGGGCCACGAATGGCTACACCTTC. The entire variable domain, with the rest obtained from reference TRBV19 and TRBJ1-2, is as follows: DGGITQSPKYLFRKEGQNVTLSCEQNLNHDAMYWYRQDPGQGLRLIYYSQIVNDFQKGDIAEGYSVSREKKESFPLTVTSAQKNPTAFYLCASSAQGGATNGYTFGSGTRLTVV.

The chain employs TRBV20-1 and TRBJ2-7; D might be TRBD2 (6 bases). The germline V and J ends were trimmed by 7 bases and 3 bases, with 13 bases remaining between them. The germline V gene encodes CDR1 DFQATT and CDR2 SNEGSKA (reference sequence). The length of the CDR3 is 12 residues. The CDR3: CSVVDYGYEQYF. The CDR3 nucleotides are TGCAGTGTGGTGGACTACGGCTACGAGCAGTACTTC.

There are a few counts of this clonotype. The chain is built from TRBV7-2 and TRBJ2-5; the D is unclear. The CDR3 length is 13 residues. Trimming removed 7 bases from V and 3 bases from J, with 12 bases in between. Germline CDR1 and CDR2: SGHTA and FQGNSA. The CDR3 spells CASMLIRKETQYF. CDR3 coding DNA: TGTGCCAGCATGCTAATCCGGAAAGAGACCCAGTACTTC.

The chain combines TRBV9 with TRBJ1-1; no clear D gene. V shed 4 bases and J shed 0 bases, with 13 bases lying between them. Germline CDR1 reads SGDLS; CDR2 reads YYNGEE. The CDR3 extends over 15 amino acids. The chain's CDR3 is CASSQDAGMNTEAFF. The CDR3 bases are TGTGCCAGCAGCCAAGACGCCGGAATGAACACTGAAGCTTTCTTT.

This clonotype showed up just a few times. The chain combines TRBV7-9 with TRBJ1-3; no clear D. V was clipped by 1 base and J by 0 bases, with 10 bases between them. Germline CDR1 and CDR2: SEHNR and FQNEAQ (reference sequence). The CDR3 has 16 residues. This chain's CDR3 is CASSLDGSPSGNTIYF. The DNA of the CDR3 is TGTGCCAGCAGCTTAGATGGGTCTCCCTCTGGAAACACCATATATTTT.

This chain uses TRBV7-9 with TRBJ1-5; D gene ambiguous. The CDR3 has 15 amino acids. Germline values: CDR1 SEHNR, CDR2 FQNEAQ (reference sequence). The V gene lost 6 bases and the J gene lost 4 bases, with 16 bases spanning the gap. Written as DNA, the CDR3 is TGTGCCAGCAGTGCTCGAGGGTTACGAAATCAGCCCCAGCATTTT. Residues: CASSARGLRNQPQHF.

This clonotype appeared many times. The chain carries TRBV20-1 and TRBJ1-3; unclear D gene. The germline CDR1 and CDR2 sequences are DFQATT and SNEGSKA (reference sequence). This CDR3 has 11 amino acids. Trimming took 1 base from V and 4 from J, leaving 2 bases between them. For the CDR3, the DNA is TGCAGTGCTAGAGTCGGAAACACCATATATTTT. Protein product: CSARVGNTIYF.

V and J are TRBV14 and TRBJ1-1; possible D gene TRBD1, 6 bases. Looked up from germline, CDR1 is SGHDN and CDR2 is FVKESK. This CDR3 spans 14 amino acids. Trimming removed 1 base from V and 5 bases from J, with 11 bases in between. CDR3 in DNA: TGTGCCAGCAGCCAAGGGGGGACATTAACTGAAGCTTTCTTT. This encodes CASSQGGTLTEAFF.

This chain uses TRBV25-1 with TRBJ2-3, with D perhaps TRBD2 (6 bases). Germline V gives CDR1 MGHDK, CDR2 SYGVNS. The CDR3 length is 15 residues. V was trimmed by 0 bases and J by 4 bases, leaving 11 bases between them. The CDR3 DNA is TGTGCCAGCAGTGAATACGTTGGCGGGGCAGATACGCAGTATTTT. Encoded protein: CASSEYVGGADTQYF.

The chain employs TRBV4-1 and TRBJ2-7, with D possibly matching TRBD1 (6 bases). The CDR3 has 17 amino acids. Germline V gives CDR1 MGHRA, CDR2 YSYEKL. The ends were cut back, 0 bases at V and 4 bases at J, with 19 bases in the middle. The CDR3 DNA reads TGCGCCAGCAGCCAAGATGTGAGGAACAGGGTAATTTACGAGCAGTACTTC. Protein: CASSQDVRNRVIYEQYF.

The CDR3 coding sequence is TGCAGCGTTGAGTTGGACGGGAGAATCCGGGAGACCCAGTACTTC. The encoded protein is CSVELDGRIRETQYF. The chain links TRBV29-1 to TRBJ2-5; TRBD2 might be the D (6 bases). CDR3 length: 15 residues. V was cut by 3 bases and J by 5 bases, with 19 bases left in between. Germline V gives CDR1 SQVTM, CDR2 ANQGSEA. The entire variable domain, with the rest obtained from reference TRBV29-1 and TRBJ2-5, is as follows: SAVISQKPSRDICQRGTSLTIQCQVDSQVTMMFWYRQQPGQSLTLIATANQGSEATYESGFVIDKFPISRPNLTFSTLTVSNMSPEDSSIYLCSVELDGRIRETQYFGPGTRLLVL.

This clonotype was detected only a few times. The chain links TRBV20-1 to TRBJ2-5; possible D gene TRBD1, 7 bases. The CDR3 has 13 amino acids. The V end lost 5 bases, the J end lost 3 bases, and 13 bases lay between the germline ends. The germline gives CDR1 DFQATT, CDR2 SNEGSKA (reference sequence). DNA for the CDR3: TGCAGTGCTTGGCGGGACAGAGAAGAGACCCAGTACTTC. This codes for CSAWRDREETQYF.

The gene calls are TRBV2 and TRBJ1-4; D might be TRBD1 (5 bases). Germline lookup yields CDR1 SNHLY and CDR2 FYNNEI. V was clipped by 6 bases and J by 10 bases, with 15 bases between them. The CDR3 consists of 13 residues. The CDR3 protein is CASSGTLSGKLFF. The DNA of the CDR3 is TGTGCCAGCAGCGGGACGCTCTCTGGAAAACTGTTTTTT.

The CDR3 nucleotides are TGCGCCAGCGGCCGGGTCAAAAACACTGAAGCTTTCTTT. Protein: CASGRVKNTEAFF. The rearrangement joins TRBV5-1 to TRBJ1-1; D is ambiguous. Trimming pared 7 bases from V and 2 bases from J, leaving 12 bases between. CDR1 is SGHRS, CDR2 YFSETQ, per germline. This CDR3 region has 13 residues.

The table lists this clonotype with a few counts. This sequence joins TRBV7-8 and TRBJ2-7, with D possibly matching TRBD2 (6 bases). The V gene lost 7 bases and the J gene lost 0 bases, with 13 bases spanning the gap. CDR3 size: 14 residues. Per the germline V gene, CDR1 is SGHVS and CDR2 is FQNEAQ. The CDR3 bases are TGTGCCAGCACACTAGGAGGGCTCTCCTACGAGCAGTACTTC. It is translated as CASTLGGLSYEQYF.

The rearrangement joins TRBV29-1 to TRBJ2-7; 9 nucleotides align to TRBD1. CDR1 and CDR2 (germline): SQVTM, ANQGSEA. This CDR3 region has 13 residues. Trimming took 4 bases from V and 3 from J; bases not matched to a gene: 4. The CDR3 sequence: CSVVGTGFYEQYF. The CDR3 DNA reads as TGCAGCGTTGTCGGGACAGGGTTCTACGAGCAGTACTTC.